Presented here are 2 T cell receptor beta chains from one specimen sequenced in a study of regulatory T cells in long-lasting Graves disease. Time point denoted: newly diagnosed GD, antithyroid drugs for less than 3 months. PBMCs were the source of the RNA used for TCR sequencing. CDR3-region Arm-PCR and iRepertoire HTBI primers produced the TCR beta libraries. TCRdb ran MiXCR on the multiplex PCR reads and lists one entry per CDR3 protein. The top ten hold about 10% of the sample, which has under 500,000 distinct CDR3 sequences, 16% seen once. The data also belong to a second study, concerning T cells in Graves' hyperthyroidism and ophthalmopathy.

The sequencing used peripheral blood mononuclear cells (PBMCs), collected at new diagnosis, from a patient treated with antithyroid drugs. These receptor sequences come from a woman aged 25 to 39 with Graves disease.

This chain uses TRBV7-9 with TRBJ2-1; D not resolved. Between the trimmed V and J ends, which lost 2 bases and 8 bases, there was a span of 22 bases. The CDR3 length is 17 residues. CDR1 and CDR2 from the germline V gene are SEHNR and FQNEAQ (reference sequence). The chain's CDR3 is CASSLYGQVMGRDEQFF. The CDR3 DNA follows: TGTGCCAGCAGCTTATACGGCCAGGTAATGGGTCGAGATGAGCAGTTCTTC.

This clonotype was seen repeatedly, ten times or more. CDR3 coding DNA: TGTGCCAGCAGCCGGCGGGGGGGTACGATGACGGTCGAGCAGTACTTC. Protein sequence: CASSRRGGTMTVEQYF. The chain carries TRBV7-6 and TRBJ2-7, with 9 bases identical to TRBD2. CDR1 and CDR2 (germline): SGHVS, FNYEAQ. This CDR3 is 16 amino acids long. With V trimmed by 5 bases and J by 6 bases, 14 bases remained unmatched.